The sample holds a few counts of the clone carrying this TCR beta chain. Its antigen is not identified. The data were produced by immunoSEQ multiplex PCR, yet TCRdb's version contains in-frame clones alone and is incomplete. The sample holds 740,000 or so clones, less than 80% seen once. The record originates from a study of shared clonotypes between healthy human individuals. The study, taken as a whole, reports: The rarefaction results pointed to incomplete sorted-subset sequencing despite large depth.

The origin of this receptor is a young woman in good health. Material for sequencing was memory CD4+ T cells sorted from blood. The subset denotes: CD45RA-negative fraction.

The DNA of the CDR3 is TGTGCCAGCATCATCGGGGGCTATGGCTACACCTTC. Translating it yields CASIIGGYGYTF. V gene TRBV2 combines with J gene TRBJ1-2; tentatively, D is TRBD1 (5 bases). CDR1 is SNHLY, CDR2 FYNNEI, per germline. Trimming took off 7 bases at V and 4 bases at J, with 10 bases between the two ends. CDR3 size: 12 residues.